The 19 T cell receptor beta chains below were found in one sample sequenced in a study of identical twins. TCRdb processed the 5' RACE reads anew with MiXCR; each CDR3 protein has one entry. This table has 350,000 to 400,000 distinct CDR3 sequences, approximately 10% appearing once. Sequencing input: naive T cells sorted from blood. The receptors originated from a woman in her 50s in good health.

This clonotype was counted at least ten times. At one end, the junction sequence differs from germline, possibly due to a read error. The chain carries TRBV12-3 or TRBV12-4 and TRBJ1-1, with 7 bases identical to TRBD1. This CDR3 spans 11 amino acids. The chain's CDR3 is CLSQGGTEAFF. CDR3 DNA: TGCCTCTCCCAGGGGGGCACTGAAGCTTTCTTT.

This clonotype occurred many times. Germline is not matched at one junction end, which may reflect a read error. The V and J genes are TRBV12-3 or TRBV12-4 and TRBJ2-1, with D tentatively TRBD1 (6 bases). This CDR3 contains 15 residues. This CDR3 reads CASRLGGDTYNEQFF. The CDR3 nucleotides are TGTGCCAGCAGGTTAGGTGGGGACACATACAATGAGCAGTTCTTC.

This clonotype occurred a few times. The V gene is TRBV6-1, the J gene TRBJ1-6; 9 bases line up with TRBD1. This CDR3 has 15 residues. The V gene's germline CDR1 is MNHNS and CDR2 SASEGT. J was trimmed by 8 bases and V by 4 bases; bases with no gene match: 6. The CDR3 DNA sequence: TGTGCCAGCAGTGCGTGGGACAGGGTAGATTCACCCCTCCACTTT. Its protein is CASSAWDRVDSPLHF.

The rearrangement uses TRBV18 and TRBJ2-3, with 8 positions matching TRBD1. CDR1 and CDR2 from the germline V gene are KGHSH and LQKENI. The CDR3 runs 14 residues. J gave up 10 bases and V 7 bases, and 13 bases lay outside the gene matches. The chain's CDR3 is CASFPDRERVPQYF. The CDR3 DNA reads TGTGCCAGCTTTCCGGACAGGGAGCGGGTACCGCAGTATTTT.

The rearrangement joins TRBV29-1 to TRBJ2-3; no clear D. Trimming left V 6 bases short and J 2 bases short, with 3 bases between. CDR3 length: 10 residues. Germline V lookup: CDR1 SQVTM, CDR2 ANQGSEA. CDR3 loop: CSVDTDTQYF. The CDR3 DNA reads as TGCAGCGTCGACACAGATACGCAGTATTTT.

Only a few counts were recorded for this clonotype. The CDR3: CSARDRLETYEQYF. For the CDR3, the DNA is TGCAGTGCTAGAGATCGGTTGGAAACCTACGAGCAGTACTTC. The V and J genes are TRBV20-1 and TRBJ2-7; D ambiguous. Trimming stripped 0 bases from V and 2 bases from J, with 11 bases between. The CDR3 covers 14 residues. Germline values: CDR1 DFQATT, CDR2 SNEGSKA (reference sequence).

CDR3 DNA: TGCAGTGCTAGAGTACTAGCGGAGAGCTCCTACGAGCAGTACTTC. Its translation is CSARVLAESSYEQYF. The gene calls are TRBV20-1 and TRBJ2-7, with 8 bases lining up with TRBD2. The CDR3 runs to 15 residues. V was pared by 1 base and J by 0 bases, with 5 bases of the junction left unmatched. Germline-derived CDR1 and CDR2 are DFQATT and SNEGSKA (reference sequence).

This clonotype was counted ten times or more. This chain joins TRBV12-3 or TRBV12-4 and TRBJ2-1, with 8 nucleotides matching TRBD2. The CDR3 is made up of 13 amino acids. The junction had 10 bases not matched to a gene; V was cut back by 5 bases and J by 13 bases. CDR3 amino acids: CASSAKGTSYQFF. The CDR3, as DNA: TGTGCCAGCAGTGCCAAAGGGACTAGTTATCAGTTCTTC.

This rearrangement joins TRBV4-1 to TRBJ2-5, with 12 positions matching TRBD2. Per the germline V gene, CDR1 is MGHRA and CDR2 is YSYEKL. This CDR3 has 15 residues. The V and J ends lost 5 bases and 5 bases, in that order; junction bases with no gene match: 6. The DNA of the CDR3 is TGCGCCAGCAGCTACCGACTAGCGGGAGACGAGACCCAGTACTTC. It is translated as CASSYRLAGDETQYF.

This clonotype came up once. This may stem from a read error, because a much larger clone lies one nucleotide away. This chain uses TRBV3-1 with TRBJ1-1; D is ambiguous. The CDR3 has 12 residues. Per the germline V gene, CDR1 is LGHDT and CDR2 is YNNKEL (reference sequence). The V and J ends lost 3 bases and 3 bases respectively, with 5 bases between them. The CDR3 spells CASSHQDTEAFF. For the CDR3, the DNA is TGTGCCAGCAGCCACCAGGACACTGAAGCTTTCTTT. Complete variable domain (other parts from reference TRBV3-1 and TRBJ1-1): DTAVSQTPKYLVTQMGNDKSIKCEQNLGHDTMYWYKQDSKKFLKIMFSYNNKELIINETVPNRFSPKSPDKAHLNLHINSLELGDSAVYFCASSHQDTEAFFGQGTRLTVV.

This clonotype was recorded a few times. The rearrangement uses TRBV5-5 and TRBJ1-1; D is unresolved. The CDR3 is 15 amino acids. V was pared by 1 base and J by 0 bases, with 10 bases between. Germline lookup yields CDR1 SGHKS and CDR2 YYEKEE (reference sequence). The CDR3 coding sequence is TGTGCCAGCAGCTTGTGGCTGAACATGAACACTGAAGCTTTCTTT. Translated: CASSLWLNMNTEAFF.

Ten or more counts support this clonotype. This sequence joins TRBV27 and TRBJ1-5, with 9 nucleotides matching TRBD1. Germline CDR1 reads MNHEY; CDR2 reads SMNVEV (reference sequence). J gave up 4 bases and V 5 bases, and 6 bases lay outside the gene matches. The CDR3 runs to 15 residues. The CDR3 spells CASSTRDRVNQPQHF. The DNA of the CDR3 is TGTGCCAGCAGTACCCGGGACAGGGTAAATCAGCCCCAGCATTTT.

Concerning this clonotype itself: A clone one base away is much larger, so this may be a read error. Here the CDR3 reads CPSSPQGEVNGELFF. As DNA, the CDR3 is TGCCCCAGCAGTCCGCAGGGGGAAGTTAACGGGGAGCTGTTTTTT. V gene TRBV10-2 combines with J gene TRBJ2-2; TRBD1 agrees at 7 bases. The CDR3 length is 15 residues. CDR1 is WSHSY, CDR2 SAAADI, per germline.

The rearrangement links TRBV12-5 to TRBJ2-2, with 11 bases aligning to TRBD2. V lost 3 bases to trimming and J lost 6 bases; unmatched junction nucleotides: 3. This CDR3 is built from 15 residues. Looked up from germline, CDR1 is LGHNT and CDR2 is FRNRAP. DNA of the CDR3: TGTGCTAGTGGTTTAGGACTAGCGGGTGCCGGGGAGCTGTTTTTT. Protein sequence: CASGLGLAGAGELFF.

The gene calls are TRBV20-1 and TRBJ1-1, with D hard to call. This CDR3 has 12 residues. Trimming removed 1 base at V and 10 bases at J, with 13 bases between. Germline loops: CDR1 DFQATT, CDR2 SNEGSKA (reference sequence). The CDR3 DNA follows: TGCAGTGCTAGAGGCGACCGTCCGGGAGCTTTCTTT. It yields the protein CSARGDRPGAFF.

This clonotype occurred a few times. This sequence joins TRBV5-1 and TRBJ2-1; tentatively, D is TRBD2 (6 bases). The germline CDR1 and CDR2 sequences are SGHRS and YFSETQ. V shed 4 bases and J shed 3 bases, with 14 bases lying between them. This CDR3 has 15 residues. The CDR3: CASSAGTSFYNEQFF. CDR3 bases: TGCGCCAGCAGCGCCGGGACTTCTTTCTACAATGAGCAGTTCTTC.

This sequence joins TRBV6-5 and TRBJ2-7, with TRBD1 matching over 7 bases. Unmatched junction bases numbered 8, after V lost 6 bases and J lost 0 bases. The CDR3 is made up of 15 amino acids. The germline CDR1 and CDR2 sequences are MNHEY and SVGAGI. CDR3 amino acids: CASRTGTASSYEQYV. In DNA form, the CDR3 reads TGTGCCAGCAGGACCGGGACAGCTAGCTCCTACGAGCAGTACGTC.

This clonotype came up a few times. The chain uses TRBV24-1 and TRBJ2-7; D remains unclear. Germline V gene sequence: CDR1 KGHDR, CDR2 SFDVKD. Trimming cost V 5 bases and J 4 bases, with 29 bases left between them. The CDR3 spans 19 residues. The CDR3 DNA reads TGTGCCACCAGTGCTAACAGCGCCCGCACGGGCGAGTTCCGGTACGAGCAGTACTTC. This sequence encodes CATSANSARTGEFRYEQYF.

This clonotype occurred a few times. This chain joins TRBV14 and TRBJ1-1; D ambiguous. The length of the CDR3 is 13 residues. V was pared by 0 bases and J by 4 bases, with 6 bases between. Germline V gene data show CDR1 as SGHDN and CDR2 as FVKESK. The CDR3 DNA reads as TGTGCCAGCAGCCAAGATGAGGGCACTGAAGCTTTCTTT. It translates to CASSQDEGTEAFF. The entire variable domain, with the rest obtained from reference TRBV14 and TRBJ1-1, is as follows: EAGVTQFPSHSVIEKGQTVTLRCDPISGHDNLYWYRRVMGKEIKFLLHFVKESKQDESGMPNNRFLAERTGGTYSTLKVQPAELEDSGVYFCASSQDEGTEAFFGQGTRLTVV.